The T cell receptor (beta chain) under discussion was sequenced for a study of T cells after yellow fever vaccination. Study-level results: At under 97% for CD4 and approximately 89% for CD8, most primary-vaccination clones showed up again after the booster.

Details on this clonotype: Its cognate antigen is unknown.

Losses at the gene ends were 4 bases for V and 0 bases for J; bases not matched to a gene: 5. The CDR3 contains 17 residues. CDR1 SGHRS and CDR2 YFSETQ come from the germline V gene. One entry per CDR3 protein, called by TCRdb with MiXCR from the 5' RACE reads. Of 620,000 or so distinct CDR3 sequences listed, 9% to 15% are singletons. The material sequenced was PBMCs, taken on the day of the yellow fever booster vaccination. The receptor was derived from a man aged 30-40 years who received the YFV17D yellow fever vaccine. The chain joins TRBV5-1 to TRBJ2-2; 11 nucleotides align to TRBD2. CDR3 nucleotide sequence: TGCGCCAGCAGCCTTCTAGCGGGAGGAACGAACACCGGGGAGCTGTTTTTT. Translated: CASSLLAGGTNTGELFF. Together with reference TRBV5-1 and TRBJ2-2, the CDR3 gives the full variable domain: KAGVTQTPRYLIKTRGQQVTLSCSPISGHRSVSWYQQTPGQGLQFLFEYFSETQRNKGNFPGRFSGRQFSNSRSEMNVSTLELGDSALYLCASSLLAGGTNTGELFFGEGSRLTVL.